A single sample gave rise to the 19 T cell receptor beta chains below, sequenced in a study of cytomegalovirus exposure and HLA in healthy donors. The method was immunoSEQ multiplex PCR; TCRdb's version includes in-frame clones alone and lacks a portion of them. The sample carries over 200,000 clones, 88% recorded once. The specimen was PBMCs. Receptors were obtained from a woman aged 18 to 35 in good health and CMV-seronegative.

V and J are TRBV6-4 and TRBJ1-1; 9 positions agree with TRBD1. Germline trimming cut 6 bases from V and 3 bases from J; bases unmatched to any gene: 2. Germline CDR1 MRHNA, CDR2 SNTAGT. The CDR3 sequence is 13 residues long. The CDR3 coding sequence is TGTGCCAGCAGACGGACAGGGGACACTGAAGCTTTCTTT. This sequence encodes CASRRTGDTEAFF.

This clone was seen a handful of times. V is TRBV7-9 and J is TRBJ2-7; D is undetermined. This CDR3 is 13 amino acids long. Per germline, CDR1 SEHNR and CDR2 FQNEAQ (reference sequence). V lost 5 bases and J lost 2, with 10 bases in between. CDR3 sequence: CASSPSGTYEQYF. For the CDR3, the DNA is TGTGCCAGCAGCCCCTCAGGTACCTACGAGCAGTACTTC.

The J gene is TRBJ2-3, the V gene TRBV12-1; the table's D call, TRBD1, was not checked against the DNA. TRBV12-1 is deemed a pseudogene. The CDR3 covers 15 residues. The CDR3 region has the DNA TGTGCCAGCAGCTTCAGGGGTTTTTCCACAGATACGCAGTATTTT. Protein: CASSFRGFSTDTQYF.

This chain connects TRBV6-5 to TRBJ2-7; 7 nucleotides match TRBD1. The CDR3 is 16 residues long. J gave up 2 bases and V 2 bases, and 9 bases lay outside the gene matches. Germline V gene data show CDR1 as MNHEY and CDR2 as SVGAGI. CDR3 coding DNA: TGTGCCAGCAGTTACAACACAGGGGCAGAACCCTACGAGCAGTACTTC. Amino acids: CASSYNTGAEPYEQYF.

The chain employs TRBV2 and TRBJ2-2; 11 nucleotides align to TRBD2. CDR1 and CDR2 (germline): SNHLY, FYNNEI. J was trimmed by 6 bases and V by 11 bases; bases with no gene match: 20. This CDR3 has 18 residues. This CDR3 is CAAILAGVSGSLSGELFF. The CDR3 bases are TGTGCCGCAATACTAGCGGGAGTGTCTGGCTCTCTTTCCGGGGAGCTGTTTTTT.

The chain is built from TRBV5-1 and TRBJ2-7; 13 nucleotides align to TRBD2. Trimming took 1 base from V and 3 from J; bases not matched to a gene: 10. CDR1 SGHRS and CDR2 YFSETQ come from the germline V gene. The CDR3 consists of 18 residues. The CDR3 protein is CASSLFRLAGGPYYEQYF. The CDR3 nucleotides are TGCGCCAGCAGCTTGTTTCGACTAGCGGGAGGCCCGTACTACGAGCAGTACTTC.

V is TRBV27 and J is TRBJ2-4, with 10 bases that match TRBD2. This CDR3 is 15 amino acids long. Germline V CDR1 and CDR2: MNHEY, SMNVEV (reference sequence). V shed 10 bases, J shed 1 base, and the junction held 7 bases outside the gene matches. CDR3 amino acids: CATASGRWAKNIQYF. Written as DNA, the CDR3 is TGTGCCACAGCTAGCGGGAGATGGGCCAAAAACATTCAGTACTTC.

V gene TRBV4-2 combines with J gene TRBJ2-1; 13 bases match TRBD2. V lost 0 bases to trimming and J lost 5 bases; unmatched junction nucleotides: 7. Per the germline V gene, CDR1 is LGHNA and CDR2 is YNFKEQ. The CDR3 contains 18 residues. Here the CDR3 reads CASSQDSTSGRWDNEQFF. The CDR3 bases are TGTGCCAGCAGCCAAGATTCGACTAGCGGGAGGTGGGACAATGAGCAGTTCTTC.

The gene calls are TRBV19 and TRBJ2-7; D ambiguous. CDR1 is LNHDA, CDR2 SQIVND, per germline (reference sequence). The V end was cut by 5 bases, the J end by 2 bases, with 10 bases between. This CDR3 has 13 amino acids. This chain's CDR3 is CASSDGAPYEQYF. In DNA form, the CDR3 reads TGTGCCAGTAGTGACGGAGCCCCCTACGAGCAGTACTTC.

The chain combines TRBV6-1 with TRBJ1-1, with 7 bases fitting TRBD1. V shed 5 bases and J 4 bases; nucleotides not matched to a gene: 10. Looked up from germline, CDR1 is MNHNS and CDR2 is SASEGT. CDR3 length: 15 residues. CDR3 nucleotides: TGTGCCAGCAGTTCCCGGCGACAGGGTAGCACTGAAGCTTTCTTT. Protein sequence: CASSSRRQGSTEAFF.

This sequence joins TRBV27 and TRBJ2-3, with 9 bases lining up with TRBD1. Germline CDR1 MNHEY, CDR2 SMNVEV (reference sequence). Trimming at V came to 6 bases and at J to 5 bases, leaving 18 bases not matched to a gene. There are 18 residues in the CDR3. The CDR3 reads CASSLLEPGTGSLDTQYF. The CDR3 coding sequence is TGTGCCAGCAGCCTCCTTGAACCGGGGACAGGGAGTCTAGATACGCAGTATTTT.

Ten or more counts support this clone. The chain has TRBV7-6 and TRBJ2-2, with 8 positions matching TRBD1. Per germline, CDR1 SGHVS and CDR2 FNYEAQ. Unmatched junction bases numbered 4, after V lost 0 bases and J lost 7 bases. CDR3 length equals 15 residues. The DNA of the CDR3 is TGTGCCAGCAGCTTAGCGACAGGGGTGGTCGGGGAGCTGTTTTTT. Translating it yields CASSLATGVVGELFF.

This clone occurred a few times. The rearrangement links TRBV6-1 to TRBJ2-7; D may be TRBD1 (5 bases). Germline lookup yields CDR1 MNHNS and CDR2 SASEGT. The CDR3 covers 13 residues. Trimming left V 2 bases short and J 3 bases short, with 8 bases between. Here the CDR3 DNA reads TGTGCCAGCAGTGAACTGGACAACTACGAGCAGTACTTC. It yields the protein CASSELDNYEQYF.

The chain couples TRBV9 to TRBJ2-1; D possibly corresponds to TRBD1 (5 bases). Trimming removed 0 bases at V and 6 bases at J, with 13 bases between. From germline, CDR1 is SGDLS and CDR2 YYNGEE. CDR3 size: 15 residues. CDR3 nucleotides: TGTGCCAGCAGCGTAGCAGGGTCCTGGCGCAATGAGCAGTTCTTC. Translation: CASSVAGSWRNEQFF.

This clone showed up just a few times. The gene calls are TRBV4-3 and TRBJ2-2, with TRBD2 as a possible D gene (6 bases). CDR1 is LGHNA and CDR2 is YSLEER in the germline V gene. With 3 bases removed from V and 6 bases from J, the gap between germline ends came to 11 bases. This CDR3 contains 14 residues. The CDR3 is CASSQYASAGELFF. CDR3 bases: TGCGCCAGCAGCCAGTATGCTAGCGCCGGGGAGCTGTTTTTT.

The rearrangement joins TRBV5-1 to TRBJ1-1; a possible D gene is TRBD1 (6 bases). V was shortened by 4 bases and J by 2 bases, with 15 bases between the two germline ends. The CDR3 totals 15 residues. The germline CDR1 and CDR2 sequences are SGHRS and YFSETQ. The DNA for the CDR3 is TGCGCCAGCAGCCTAAGGGGGGGGCCTAACACTGAAGCTTTCTTT. Translating gives CASSLRGGPNTEAFF.

This sequence joins TRBV7-2 and TRBJ2-7, with TRBD1 matching over 7 bases. Unmatched junction bases numbered 7, after V lost 5 bases and J lost 3 bases. The CDR3 loop spans 14 amino acids. From germline, CDR1 is SGHTA and CDR2 FQGNSA. CDR3 residues: CASSVTGTVYEQYF. CDR3 sequence (DNA): TGTGCCAGCAGCGTGACAGGGACGGTCTACGAGCAGTACTTC.

As regards this clone: This same CDR3 is encoded by further DNA sequences in the sample. The chain uses TRBV21-1 and TRBJ1-1; the DNA was not used to check the table's D call, TRBD1. TRBV21-1 represents a pseudogene. The CDR3 runs to 14 residues. CDR3 in amino acids: CASSKGQLNTEAFF. DNA for the CDR3: TGTGCCAGCAGCAAAGGACAGTTGAACACTGAAGCTTTCTTT.

V gene TRBV5-4 combines with J gene TRBJ2-7; D not certain. CDR1 is SGHNT and CDR2 is YYREEE in the germline V gene (reference sequence). CDR3 length equals 14 residues. Deletions cut 2 bases from V and 6 bases from J, with 15 bases between. The DNA of the CDR3 is TGTGCCAGCAGCTTCGAGGTAGCCCCTCGCGAGCAGTACTTC. It encodes CASSFEVAPREQYF.